This T cell receptor (beta chain) was observed in a study of post-analysis software for immune sequencing data. In the study overall: Some patients lacked subtype; others had relapsing-remitting, secondary progressive or progressive-relapsing disease. Study-level results: Roughly five TRBV segments appeared more often in patients than in controls, and TRBV5-6, TRBV5-1 and TRBV20-1 were among these. People with multiple sclerosis had a significantly lower normalized Chao1 diversity than controls did. Under the F measure, samples that were prepared in one batch clustered strongly together.

This clonotype was counted between two and nine times. Its antigen is unidentified. The CDR3 totals 15 residues. Losses at the gene ends were 3 bases for V and 4 bases for J; bases not matched to a gene: 3. Germline CDR1 reads LGHNT; CDR2 reads FRNRAP. TCR beta cDNA libraries had unique molecular identifiers. T cells numbering roughly 0.95 to 10 million yielded 500,000 or so cDNA molecules. TCRdb redid the calling of the PCR reads with MiXCR, one entry per CDR3 protein. Here the sample spans about 540,000 distinct CDR3 sequences, approximately 34% being singletons. Sample: blood. This receptor was taken from a girl aged 2-17 years with multiple sclerosis. The rearrangement links TRBV12-5 to TRBJ2-1, with 10 positions matching TRBD2. For the CDR3, the DNA is TGTGCTAGTGGTTTCGAGCGGGGGGGATACAATGAGCAGTTCTTC. Its protein product is CASGFERGGYNEQFF.